The next 6 T cell receptor beta chains were all read from a single sample in a study of blood T cell repertoires in COVID-19. The protocol was immunoSEQ multiplex PCR, while the TCRdb copy is restricted to in-frame clones and leaves out a portion. The profile shows a few hundred thousand clones, 89% of them singletons. Material for sequencing was peripheral blood. The receptor set was obtained from a woman in her thirties with COVID-19, enrolled during active disease.

The chain couples TRBV5-1 to TRBJ2-5; 9 bases match TRBD1. The CDR3 contains 15 residues. Trimming took 5 bases from V and 4 from J; bases not matched to a gene: 9. Germline lookup yields CDR1 SGHRS and CDR2 YFSETQ. CDR3 nucleotide sequence: TGCGCCAGCAGACCATCCGGGACAGGGAGAGAGACCCAGTACTTC. It yields the protein CASRPSGTGRETQYF.

The rearrangement joins TRBV12-3 or TRBV12-4 to TRBJ1-4; D gene unclear. This CDR3 has 11 amino acids. Trimming pared 7 bases from V and 5 bases from J, leaving 5 bases between. The CDR3: CASNQNEKLFF. Written as DNA, the CDR3 is TGTGCCAGCAATCAAAATGAAAAACTGTTTTTT.

The chain has TRBV5-1 and TRBJ1-4, with D maybe TRBD1 (5 bases). With 3 bases removed from V and 12 bases from J, the gap between germline ends came to 24 bases. This CDR3 is built from 16 residues. The germline V gene has CDR1 SGHRS and CDR2 YFSETQ. For the CDR3, the DNA is TGCGCCAGCAGCTCCCGCGAGACAGAAGGAGCAAAGGAACTGTTTTTT. Translating gives CASSSRETEGAKELFF.

This chain uses TRBV6-4 with TRBJ1-2; D is possibly TRBD1 (5 bases). Germline V gene sequence: CDR1 MRHNA, CDR2 SNTAGT. The CDR3 runs 14 residues. V dropped 4 bases and J dropped 7 bases, with 16 bases sitting between them. The CDR3 spells CASSGMPGLSGYTF. CDR3 DNA sequence: TGTGCCAGCAGTGGGATGCCAGGGCTGAGTGGCTACACCTTC.

The gene calls are TRBV6-2 or TRBV6-3 and TRBJ1-2, with 7 positions matching TRBD1. The CDR3 sequence is 15 residues long. Losses at the gene ends were 0 bases for V and 3 bases for J; bases not matched to a gene: 4. Germline V CDR1 and CDR2: MNHEY, SVGEGT. The CDR3 nucleotides read TGTGCCAGCAGTTACTCGACGGGGACAGACTATGGCTACACCTTC. As protein: CASSYSTGTDYGYTF.

The chain joins TRBV18 to TRBJ1-1; TRBD1 agrees at 11 bases. Trimming cost V 6 bases and J 4 bases; bases outside gene matches: 16. CDR3 length: 18 residues. From germline, CDR1 is KGHSH and CDR2 LQKENI. The CDR3 is CASSPRTGGVGVSTEAFF. The CDR3 DNA sequence: TGTGCCAGCTCCCCAAGGACAGGGGGCGTTGGTGTGAGCACTGAAGCTTTCTTT.